The rows below give T cell receptor beta chains drawn from one sample of a study of Graves' ophthalmopathy and Graves' hyperthyroidism. TCRdb itself ran the multiplex PCR reads through MiXCR, one entry per CDR3 protein. The sample holds over 200,000 distinct CDR3 sequences; 25% to 30% are singletons and the top ten take approximately 9.1%. Input material: peripheral blood. Every receptor here comes from a man aged 50 or older with Graves' ophthalmopathy. Both conserved end residues are part of each CDR3. D genes are given only for firm matches. Only some rows state a clone size, as once, few, many or a class for expanded clones.

CDR3nt,CDR3aa,abundance,j_gene,v_gene,d_gene
TGTGCCAGCAGCTTAACTAGTCCCAGCGAGCAGTACTTC,CASSLTSPSEQYF,.,TRBJ2-7,TRBV7-2,.
TGTGCCAGCAGCACTCGGACGTCTCCTTACTCTGGAAACACCATATATTTT,CASSTRTSPYSGNTIYF,many,TRBJ1-3,TRBV7-8,.
TGTGCCAGCAGTTGGAAGGCGGAGGACACTGAAGCTTTCTTT,CASSWKAEDTEAFF,.,TRBJ1-1,TRBV27,.
TGTGCCAGCTCATTCTCTCAGACGAACACTGAAGCTTTCTTT,CASSFSQTNTEAFF,few,TRBJ1-1,TRBV6-1,.
TGTGCCAGCAGCCTCCAGCGGGGTCCGGTCCCTTATGGCTACACCTTC,CASSLQRGPVPYGYTF,.,TRBJ1-2,TRBV6-1,.
TGTGCCAGCAGCGCTCGGGGATTTGGCCACGAGCAGTACTTC,CASSARGFGHEQYF,many,TRBJ2-7,TRBV25-1,.
TGTGCCAGCGGGCCTAGCGGCCAAGAGACCCAGTACTTC,CASGPSGQETQYF,few,TRBJ2-5,TRBV6-1,TRBD2
TGTGCCAGCAGTTTAGGGACAGTTAAAGGCCAAGAGACCCAGTACTTC,CASSLGTVKGQETQYF,few,TRBJ2-5,TRBV27,TRBD1
TGTGCCAGCAGTACTAGGACAGGGGGCGTTACTGAAGCTTTCTTT,CASSTRTGGVTEAFF,many,TRBJ1-1,TRBV7-2,TRBD1
TGTGCCAGCAGTGAAGCATGGAATTATAGTGAAGCTTTCTTT,CASSEAWNYSEAFF,.,TRBJ1-1,TRBV6-1,.
TGTGCCAGCAGGGATCCCGGGGGCAATCAGCCCCAGCATTTT,CASRDPGGNQPQHF,once,TRBJ1-5,TRBV6-2/TRBV6-3,.
TGTGCCAGCAGCCTAAGCACCTCTATGCTTTCACCCCTCCACTTT,CASSLSTSMLSPLHF,.,TRBJ1-6,TRBV7-2,.
TGCAGCGTCGGTGACAGTGGAGAGACCCAGTACTTC,CSVGDSGETQYF,many,TRBJ2-5,TRBV29-1,.
TGCAGCGTTGTAGCGGGAGGCTCCTACGAGCAGTACTTC,CSVVAGGSYEQYF,many,TRBJ2-7,TRBV29-1,TRBD2
TGTGCCAGCAGTTTACTAGGGCTCGGGGCCAACGTCCTGACTTTC,CASSLLGLGANVLTF,many,TRBJ2-6,TRBV28,.
TGTGCCAGCAGCCCTAGCGGAGGGGCGTTAGCCCAGTACTTC,CASSPSGGALAQYF,many,TRBJ2-5,TRBV6-5,TRBD2
TGTGCCAGCAGTAGCAACAGGGGGAATAACTACGAGCAGTACTTC,CASSSNRGNNYEQYF,.,TRBJ2-7,TRBV12-3/TRBV12-4,TRBD1
TGTGCCTGGAGTGGATCCCTCTACGAGCAGTACTTC,CAWSGSLYEQYF,.,TRBJ2-7,TRBV30,.
TGCGCCAGCAGCTTGGCCTTAGGGACTAATACCTACGAGCAGTACTTC,CASSLALGTNTYEQYF,many,TRBJ2-7,TRBV5-1,TRBD2
TGTGCCAGCAGTTTGAGAGGGAGGGCGGACGCTCAGTACTTC,CASSLRGRADAQYF,.,TRBJ2-7,TRBV12-3/TRBV12-4,TRBD2
TGCAGCGTTGAAGAGACAGGGCCTTTCAACGAGCAGTACTTC,CSVEETGPFNEQYF,many,TRBJ2-7,TRBV29-1,TRBD1
TGTGCTAGTGGTTTGTTTGTGGGACCGTACAATTCACCCCTCCACTTT,CASGLFVGPYNSPLHF,.,TRBJ1-6,TRBV12-5,.
TGTGCCAGCAGCTCACTAGCTCTCACCGGGGAGCTGTTTTTT,CASSSLALTGELFF,many,TRBJ2-2,TRBV7-9,.
TGTGCCAGCAGCTTACCGGAGGCGGGAGGAGGACAAGAGACCCAGTACTTC,CASSLPEAGGGQETQYF,many,TRBJ2-5,TRBV7-2,TRBD2
TGTGCCAGCAGTTACCGGTCGACCGGGGAGCTGTTTTTT,CASSYRSTGELFF,.,TRBJ2-2,TRBV6-5,.
TGTGCCAGCAGGGATGGACCCCACAGGCAGTACTTC,CASRDGPHRQYF,.,TRBJ2-7,TRBV12-3/TRBV12-4,.
TGCGCCAGCAGCCACTCGGCGGGGACAGGGTTCACAGATACGCAGTATTTT,CASSHSAGTGFTDTQYF,many,TRBJ2-3,TRBV4-1,TRBD1
TGTGCCACCAGCAGCTTAGTACGGGGGATAGAGACCCAGTACTTC,CATSSLVRGIETQYF,once,TRBJ2-5,TRBV15,.